Listed below are T cell receptor beta chains from one sample, sequenced in a study of T cells in Graves' hyperthyroidism and ophthalmopathy. TCRdb reprocessed the multiplex PCR reads with MiXCR, giving one entry per CDR3 protein. The data show over 400,000 distinct CDR3 sequences, approximately 14% seen once. Sequenced material: blood. The receptor set was obtained from a young man with Graves' ophthalmopathy. Each CDR3 is given with its conserved first and last residue. The order of the fields is V gene, clone size, D gene, J gene, CDR3 length, CDR3 protein, CDR3 DNA. A D gene is named only where the DNA matches it firmly. Expanded clones get a size class; other rows say once, few or many, or leave the size out.

V gene: TRBV5-5
clone size: many
D gene: -
J gene: TRBJ2-1
CDR3 length: 13
CDR3 protein: CASSFDQANEQFF
CDR3 DNA: TGTGCCAGCAGCTTCGACCAAGCCAATGAGCAGTTCTTC

V gene: TRBV24-1
clone size: many
D gene: -
J gene: TRBJ1-1
CDR3 length: 13
CDR3 protein: CATSDWGWTEAFF
CDR3 DNA: TGTGCCACCAGTGATTGGGGGTGGACTGAAGCTTTCTTT

V gene: TRBV29-1
clone size: -
D gene: -
J gene: TRBJ1-2
CDR3 length: 12
CDR3 protein: CSVDPGGGGYTF
CDR3 DNA: TGCAGCGTTGACCCCGGGGGCGGTGGCTACACCTTC

V gene: TRBV19
clone size: -
D gene: -
J gene: TRBJ1-3
CDR3 length: 13
CDR3 protein: CALAPNSGNTIYF
CDR3 DNA: TGTGCCCTAGCCCCGAACTCTGGAAACACCATATATTTT

V gene: TRBV6-5
clone size: many
D gene: -
J gene: TRBJ1-1
CDR3 length: 13
CDR3 protein: CASSYHFFTEAFF
CDR3 DNA: TGTGCCAGCAGTTACCACTTTTTCACTGAAGCTTTCTTT

V gene: TRBV20-1
clone size: few
D gene: TRBD2
J gene: TRBJ2-2
CDR3 length: 15
CDR3 protein: CSAFGLAGGAGELFF
CDR3 DNA: TGCAGTGCTTTTGGACTAGCGGGAGGGGCCGGGGAGCTGTTTTTT

V gene: TRBV24-1
clone size: -
D gene: -
J gene: TRBJ2-1
CDR3 length: 16
CDR3 protein: CATSDQGGGSYNEQFF
CDR3 DNA: TGTGCCACCAGTGATCAAGGGGGTGGGTCCTACAATGAGCAGTTCTTC

V gene: TRBV9
clone size: few
D gene: -
J gene: TRBJ2-5
CDR3 length: 14
CDR3 protein: CASSGGGALETQYF
CDR3 DNA: TGTGCCAGCAGCGGGGGGGGGGCCTTGGAGACCCAGTACTTC

V gene: TRBV7-6
clone size: few
D gene: -
J gene: TRBJ2-1
CDR3 length: 14
CDR3 protein: CASSLAGPHNEQFF
CDR3 DNA: TGTGCCAGCAGCTTAGCGGGACCCCACAATGAGCAGTTCTTC

V gene: TRBV20-1
clone size: many
D gene: -
J gene: TRBJ1-5
CDR3 length: 14
CDR3 protein: CSARLGNSNQPQHF
CDR3 DNA: TGCAGTGCTAGGCTTGGAAATAGCAATCAGCCCCAGCATTTT

V gene: TRBV27
clone size: many
D gene: TRBD2
J gene: TRBJ2-4
CDR3 length: 16
CDR3 protein: CASSPTPGLAGDIQYF
CDR3 DNA: TGTGCCAGCAGCCCTACCCCGGGACTAGCGGGAGACATTCAGTACTTC

V gene: TRBV29-1
clone size: -
D gene: TRBD1
J gene: TRBJ2-5
CDR3 length: 13
CDR3 protein: CSVRQGLLETQYF
CDR3 DNA: TGCAGCGTCCGACAGGGTCTCTTGGAGACCCAGTACTTC

V gene: TRBV5-1
clone size: -
D gene: TRBD1
J gene: TRBJ2-1
CDR3 length: 15
CDR3 protein: CASSLNGQGYNEQFF
CDR3 DNA: TGCGCCAGCAGCTTGAACGGACAGGGGTACAATGAGCAGTTCTTC

V gene: TRBV5-5
clone size: -
D gene: -
J gene: TRBJ1-6
CDR3 length: 14
CDR3 protein: CASSLVRYNSPLHF
CDR3 DNA: TGTGCCAGCAGCTTGGTTCGGTATAATTCACCCCTCCACTTT

V gene: TRBV15
clone size: -
D gene: TRBD1
J gene: TRBJ2-7
CDR3 length: 18
CDR3 protein: CATSRERSGQLITYEQYF
CDR3 DNA: TGTGCCACCAGCAGAGAGAGATCGGGACAGCTAATTACCTACGAGCAGTACTTC

V gene: TRBV5-1
clone size: many
D gene: -
J gene: TRBJ2-5
CDR3 length: 14
CDR3 protein: CASSFDGSGKTQYF
CDR3 DNA: TGCGCCAGCAGCTTTGACGGCTCCGGAAAGACCCAGTACTTC

V gene: TRBV7-9
clone size: few
D gene: -
J gene: TRBJ2-1
CDR3 length: 12
CDR3 protein: CASSFRGAEQFF
CDR3 DNA: TGTGCCAGCAGTTTCAGGGGGGCTGAGCAGTTCTTC

V gene: TRBV19
clone size: -
D gene: TRBD1
J gene: TRBJ1-6
CDR3 length: 15
CDR3 protein: CATRQGLVGRRPLHF
CDR3 DNA: TGTGCCACCAGACAGGGTTTGGTCGGACGTCGGCCCCTCCACTTT

V gene: TRBV6-2/TRBV6-3
clone size: -
D gene: -
J gene: TRBJ2-3
CDR3 length: 15
CDR3 protein: CASKTLTGDTDTQYF
CDR3 DNA: TGTGCCAGCAAGACCCTGACAGGAGACACAGATACGCAGTATTTT

V gene: TRBV7-6
clone size: -
D gene: -
J gene: TRBJ1-6
CDR3 length: 13
CDR3 protein: CASSPGANSPLHF
CDR3 DNA: TGTGCCAGCAGCCCGGGCGCAAATTCACCCCTCCACTTT

V gene: TRBV12-3/TRBV12-4
clone size: many
D gene: TRBD1
J gene: TRBJ1-4
CDR3 length: 14
CDR3 protein: CASSLDRENEKLFF
CDR3 DNA: TGTGCCAGCAGCCTCGACAGGGAGAATGAAAAACTGTTTTTT

V gene: TRBV27
clone size: many
D gene: TRBD1
J gene: TRBJ2-1
CDR3 length: 15
CDR3 protein: CASSFRDRGVNEQFF
CDR3 DNA: TGTGCCAGCAGTTTTAGGGACAGGGGGGTCAATGAGCAGTTCTTC

V gene: TRBV4-1
clone size: few
D gene: TRBD2
J gene: TRBJ2-7
CDR3 length: 17
CDR3 protein: CASSQGGRRGASYEQYF
CDR3 DNA: TGCGCCAGCAGCCAGGGGGGGAGGAGGGGCGCCTCCTACGAGCAGTACTTC

V gene: TRBV30
clone size: many
D gene: -
J gene: TRBJ1-5
CDR3 length: 15
CDR3 protein: CAWSVGTVSNQPQHF
CDR3 DNA: TGTGCCTGGAGTGTAGGGACCGTGAGCAATCAGCCCCAGCATTTT

V gene: TRBV6-5
clone size: many
D gene: -
J gene: TRBJ2-7
CDR3 length: 14
CDR3 protein: CASSYSSLAYEQYF
CDR3 DNA: TGTGCCAGCAGTTACTCTTCTCTAGCCTACGAGCAGTACTTC

V gene: TRBV2
clone size: many
D gene: TRBD1
J gene: TRBJ1-1
CDR3 length: 15
CDR3 protein: CASSADRAFLSEAFF
CDR3 DNA: TGTGCCAGCAGCGCGGACAGGGCCTTTCTCTCTGAAGCTTTCTTT

V gene: TRBV12-3/TRBV12-4
clone size: many
D gene: TRBD1
J gene: TRBJ2-1
CDR3 length: 15
CDR3 protein: CASISARDRFNEQFF
CDR3 DNA: TGTGCCAGCATTTCAGCCCGGGACAGGTTCAATGAGCAGTTCTTC

V gene: TRBV7-8
clone size: many
D gene: -
J gene: TRBJ2-5
CDR3 length: 14
CDR3 protein: CASSLARGSETQYF
CDR3 DNA: TGTGCCAGCAGCTTAGCACGGGGGTCAGAGACCCAGTACTTC

V gene: TRBV28
clone size: -
D gene: -
J gene: TRBJ2-7
CDR3 length: 14
CDR3 protein: CASSSGTGFYVQYF
CDR3 DNA: TGTGCCAGCAGCAGCGGGACAGGATTTTACGTGCAGTACTTC

V gene: TRBV11-2
clone size: many
D gene: TRBD2
J gene: TRBJ2-1
CDR3 length: 14
CDR3 protein: CASSPLRSGIEQFF
CDR3 DNA: TGTGCCAGCAGCCCACTAAGAAGCGGGATAGAGCAGTTCTTC

V gene: TRBV3-1
clone size: -
D gene: -
J gene: TRBJ2-4
CDR3 length: 16
CDR3 protein: CASSPRTGQGQNIQYF
CDR3 DNA: TGTGCCAGCAGCCCGAGAACCGGTCAGGGGCAAAACATTCAGTACTTC